Reported below is one T cell receptor (beta chain). Its specificity is unknown. The hyperthyroidism patients had a new diagnosis of under 2 months' duration and were aged 18 to 65. The authors amplified TCR beta CDR3 regions, and they did so from RNA transcripts for repertoire sequencing. HTBI primers were employed in first-round RT-PCR, then a second-round multiplex PCR followed. In TCRdb, the multiplex PCR reads were re-called with MiXCR into one record per CDR3 protein. This sample has over a million distinct CDR3 sequences, with 35% to 40% found just once. This sample was included in a study of Graves' ophthalmopathy and Graves' hyperthyroidism. Findings and limits, study-wide: Blood repertoires reportedly contained most expanded thyroid clonotypes above 0.001 frequency. Ophthalmopathy progression was predicted by the model at 60% to 71% sensitivity and 72% to 80% specificity. Distinction of ophthalmopathy from stable hyperthyroidism by a 13-signature model reached 85% to 90% sensitivity and 81.08% specificity.

Input material: peripheral blood or thyroid tissue (not recorded which). This TCR came from an adult man with Graves' hyperthyroidism.

This chain's CDR3 is CSAGTGGDGSPLHF. CDR3 in DNA: TGCAGTGCCGGGACAGGGGGCGATGGTTCACCCCTCCACTTT. This rearrangement joins TRBV20-1 to TRBJ1-6, with 12 bases fitting TRBD1. This CDR3 spans 14 amino acids. Germline CDR1 is DFQATT and CDR2 is SNEGSKA (reference sequence). Trimming at V came to 6 bases and at J to 9 bases, leaving 6 bases not matched to a gene.